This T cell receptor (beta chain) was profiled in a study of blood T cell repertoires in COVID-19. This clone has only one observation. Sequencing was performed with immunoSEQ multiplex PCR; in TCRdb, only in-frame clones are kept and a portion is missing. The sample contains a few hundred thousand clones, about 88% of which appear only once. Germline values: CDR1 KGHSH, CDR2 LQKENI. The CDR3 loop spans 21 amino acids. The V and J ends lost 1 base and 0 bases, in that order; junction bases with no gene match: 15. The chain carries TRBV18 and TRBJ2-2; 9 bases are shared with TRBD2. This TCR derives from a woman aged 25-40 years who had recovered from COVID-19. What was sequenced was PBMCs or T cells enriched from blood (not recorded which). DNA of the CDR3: TGTGCCAGCTCACCACTTAACCCTCGTGGAGCGGGGGGCGCGAACACCGGGGAGCTGTTTTTT. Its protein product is CASSPLNPRGAGGANTGELFF.